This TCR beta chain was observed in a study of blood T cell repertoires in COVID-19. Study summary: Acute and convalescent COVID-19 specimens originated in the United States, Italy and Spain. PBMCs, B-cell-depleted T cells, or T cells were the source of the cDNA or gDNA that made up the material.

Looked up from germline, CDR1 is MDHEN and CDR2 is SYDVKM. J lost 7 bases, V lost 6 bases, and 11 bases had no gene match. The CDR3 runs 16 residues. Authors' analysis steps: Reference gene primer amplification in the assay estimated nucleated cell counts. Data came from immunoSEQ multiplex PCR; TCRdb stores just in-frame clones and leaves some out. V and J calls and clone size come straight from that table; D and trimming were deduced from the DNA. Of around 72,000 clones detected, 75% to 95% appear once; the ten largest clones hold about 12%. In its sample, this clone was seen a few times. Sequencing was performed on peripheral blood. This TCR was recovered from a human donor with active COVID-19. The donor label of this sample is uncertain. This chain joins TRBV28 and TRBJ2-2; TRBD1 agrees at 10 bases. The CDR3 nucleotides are TGTGCCAGCAGCACCCGAGACAGGGGGCTCGGCGGGGAGCTGTTTTTT. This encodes CASSTRDRGLGGELFF.